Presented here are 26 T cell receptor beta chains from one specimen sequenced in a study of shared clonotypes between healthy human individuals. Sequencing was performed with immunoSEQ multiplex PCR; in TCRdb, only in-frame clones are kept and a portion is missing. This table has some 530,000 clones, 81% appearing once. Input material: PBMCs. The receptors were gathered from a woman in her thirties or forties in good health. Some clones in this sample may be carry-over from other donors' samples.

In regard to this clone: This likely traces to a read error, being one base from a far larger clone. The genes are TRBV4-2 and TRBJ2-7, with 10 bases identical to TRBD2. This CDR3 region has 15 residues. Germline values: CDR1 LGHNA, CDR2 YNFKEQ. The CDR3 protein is CASSQVSSGSYEQHF. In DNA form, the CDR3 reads TGTGCCAGCAGCCAAGTGTCTAGCGGGAGCTACGAGCAGCACTTC.

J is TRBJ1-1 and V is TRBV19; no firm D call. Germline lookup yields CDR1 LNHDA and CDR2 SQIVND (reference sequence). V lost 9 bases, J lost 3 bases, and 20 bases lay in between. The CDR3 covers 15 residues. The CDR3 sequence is CASTRAPLGYTEAFF. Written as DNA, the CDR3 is TGTGCCAGCACCCGGGCCCCTTTAGGGTACACTGAAGCTTTCTTT.

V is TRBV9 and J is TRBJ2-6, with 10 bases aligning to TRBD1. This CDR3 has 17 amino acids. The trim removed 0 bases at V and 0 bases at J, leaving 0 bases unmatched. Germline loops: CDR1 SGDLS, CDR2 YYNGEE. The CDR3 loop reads CASSVGDRGSGANVLTF. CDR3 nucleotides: TGTGCCAGCAGCGTAGGGGACAGGGGCTCTGGGGCCAACGTCCTGACTTTC.

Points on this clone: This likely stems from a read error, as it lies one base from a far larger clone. CDR3: CASSSGNGRYYDQYF. For the CDR3, the DNA is TGCGCCAGCAGCTCGGGCAACGGTAGATACTACGATCAGTACTTC. The chain carries TRBV5-1 and TRBJ2-7; D unresolved. The CDR3 length is 15 residues. The V gene's germline CDR1 is SGHRS and CDR2 YFSETQ.

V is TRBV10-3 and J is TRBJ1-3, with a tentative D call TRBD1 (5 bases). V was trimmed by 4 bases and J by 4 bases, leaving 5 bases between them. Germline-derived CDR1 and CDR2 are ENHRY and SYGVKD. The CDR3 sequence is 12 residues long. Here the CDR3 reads CAISGDGNTIYF. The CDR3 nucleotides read TGTGCCATCAGTGGGGACGGAAACACCATATATTTT.

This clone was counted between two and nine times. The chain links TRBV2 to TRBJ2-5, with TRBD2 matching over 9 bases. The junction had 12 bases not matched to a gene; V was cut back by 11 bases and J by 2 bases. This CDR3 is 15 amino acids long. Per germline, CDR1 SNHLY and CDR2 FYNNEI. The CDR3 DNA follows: TGTGCCGGCGGGGCGGGAGGGCCTCCTCAAGAGACCCAGTACTTC. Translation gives CAGGAGGPPQETQYF. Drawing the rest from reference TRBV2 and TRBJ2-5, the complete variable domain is EPEVTQTPSHQVTQMGQEVILRCVPISNHLYFYWYRQILGQKVEFLVSFYNNEISEKSEIFDDQFSVERPDGSNFTLKIRSTKLEDSAMYFCAGGAGGPPQETQYFGPGTRLLVL.

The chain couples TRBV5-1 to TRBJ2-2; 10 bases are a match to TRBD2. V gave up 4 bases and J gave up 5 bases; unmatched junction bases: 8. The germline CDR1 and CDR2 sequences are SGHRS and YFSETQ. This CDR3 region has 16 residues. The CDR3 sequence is CASSPSGRGRTGELFF. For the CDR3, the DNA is TGCGCCAGCAGCCCGAGCGGGAGGGGACGGACCGGGGAGCTGTTTTTT.

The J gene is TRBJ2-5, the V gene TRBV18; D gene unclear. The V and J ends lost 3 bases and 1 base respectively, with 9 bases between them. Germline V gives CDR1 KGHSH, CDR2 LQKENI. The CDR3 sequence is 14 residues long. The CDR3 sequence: CASSPPEPQETQYF. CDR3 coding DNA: TGTGCCAGCTCACCTCCCGAGCCCCAAGAGACCCAGTACTTC. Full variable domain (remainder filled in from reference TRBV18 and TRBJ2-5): NAGVMQNPRHLVRRRGQEARLRCSPMKGHSHVYWYRQLPEEGLKFMVYLQKENIIDESGMPKERFSAEFPKEGPSILRIQQVVRGDSAAYFCASSPPEPQETQYFGPGTRLLVL.

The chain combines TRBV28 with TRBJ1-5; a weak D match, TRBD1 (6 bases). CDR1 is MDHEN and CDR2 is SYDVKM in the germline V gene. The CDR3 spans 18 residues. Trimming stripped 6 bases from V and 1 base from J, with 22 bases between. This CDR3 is CASSLVGGGLTSNQPQHF. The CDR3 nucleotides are TGTGCCAGCAGCTTGGTAGGAGGGGGACTTACGAGCAATCAGCCCCAGCATTTT. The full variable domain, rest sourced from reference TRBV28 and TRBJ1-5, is DVKVTQSSRYLVKRTGEKVFLECVQDMDHENMFWYRQDPGLGLRLIYFSYDVKMKEKGDIPEGYSVSREKKERFSLILESASTNQTSMYLCASSLVGGGLTSNQPQHFGDGTRLSIL.

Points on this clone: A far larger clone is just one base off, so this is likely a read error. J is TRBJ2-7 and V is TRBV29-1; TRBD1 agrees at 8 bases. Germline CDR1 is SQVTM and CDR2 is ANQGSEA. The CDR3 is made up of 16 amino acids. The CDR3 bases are TGCGGCGTTGAAGCCCCGGGCACAGGGGGCTCCTACGAGCAGTACTTC. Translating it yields CGVEAPGTGGSYEQYF.

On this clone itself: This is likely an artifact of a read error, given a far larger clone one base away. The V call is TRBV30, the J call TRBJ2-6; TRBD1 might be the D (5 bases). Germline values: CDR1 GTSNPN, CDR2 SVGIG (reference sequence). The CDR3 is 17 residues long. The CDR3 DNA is TGTACCTGGAGTAAAAGGGGTTTACGCTCTGGGGCCAACGTCCTGACTTTC. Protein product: CTWSKRGLRSGANVLTF. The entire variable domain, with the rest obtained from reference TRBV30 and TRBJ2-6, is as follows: SQTIHQWPATLVQPVGSPLSLECTVEGTSNPNLYWYRQAAGRGLQLLFYSVGIGQISSEVPQNLSASRPQDRQFILSSKKLLLSDSGFYLCTWSKRGLRSGANVLTFGAGSRLTVL.

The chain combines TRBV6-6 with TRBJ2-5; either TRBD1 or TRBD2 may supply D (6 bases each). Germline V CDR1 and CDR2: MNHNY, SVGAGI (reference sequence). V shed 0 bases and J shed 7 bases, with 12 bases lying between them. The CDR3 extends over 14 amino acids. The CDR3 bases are TGTGCCAGCAGTTACTCGAGACAGGAGGGGACCCAGTACTTC. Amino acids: CASSYSRQEGTQYF.

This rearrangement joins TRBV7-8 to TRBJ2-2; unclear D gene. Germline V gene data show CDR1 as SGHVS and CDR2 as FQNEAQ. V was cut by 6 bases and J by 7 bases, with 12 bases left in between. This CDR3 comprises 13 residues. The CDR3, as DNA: TGTGCCAGCAGGATAATCATGGGCGGGGAGCTGTTTTTT. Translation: CASRIIMGGELFF.

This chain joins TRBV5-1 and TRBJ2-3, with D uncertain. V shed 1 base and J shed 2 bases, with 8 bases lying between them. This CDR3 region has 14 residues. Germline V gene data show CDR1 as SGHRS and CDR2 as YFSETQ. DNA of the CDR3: TGCGCCAGCAGCTTGTCTGGTCTCACAGATACGCAGTATTTT. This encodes CASSLSGLTDTQYF.

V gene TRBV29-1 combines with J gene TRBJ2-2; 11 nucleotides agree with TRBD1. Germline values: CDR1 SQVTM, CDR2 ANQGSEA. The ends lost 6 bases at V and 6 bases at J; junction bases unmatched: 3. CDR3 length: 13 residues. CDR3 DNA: TGCAGCGTGATGGGACAGGGGGCCGGGGAGCTGTTTTTT. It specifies CSVMGQGAGELFF.

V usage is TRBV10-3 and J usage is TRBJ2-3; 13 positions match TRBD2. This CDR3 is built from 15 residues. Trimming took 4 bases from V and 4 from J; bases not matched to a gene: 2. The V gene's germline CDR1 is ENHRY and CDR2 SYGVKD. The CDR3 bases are TGTGCCATCAGTGTGGGACTAGCGGGGTCAGATACGCAGTATTTT. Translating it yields CAISVGLAGSDTQYF.

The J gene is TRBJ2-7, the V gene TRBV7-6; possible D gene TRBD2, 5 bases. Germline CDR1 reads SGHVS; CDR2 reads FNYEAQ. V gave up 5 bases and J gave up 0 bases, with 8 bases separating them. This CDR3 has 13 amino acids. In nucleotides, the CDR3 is TGTGCCAGCAGCGCCGGGAACTCCTACGAGCAGTACTTC. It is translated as CASSAGNSYEQYF.

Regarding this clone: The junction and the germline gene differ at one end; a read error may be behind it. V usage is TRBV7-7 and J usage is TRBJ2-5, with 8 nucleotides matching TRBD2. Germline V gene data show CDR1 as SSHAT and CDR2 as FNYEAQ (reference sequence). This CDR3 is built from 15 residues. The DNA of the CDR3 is TGTGCTAGCAGCCGTGGACTAGCCGGTAGGGAGACCCAGTACTTC. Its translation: CASSRGLAGRETQYF.

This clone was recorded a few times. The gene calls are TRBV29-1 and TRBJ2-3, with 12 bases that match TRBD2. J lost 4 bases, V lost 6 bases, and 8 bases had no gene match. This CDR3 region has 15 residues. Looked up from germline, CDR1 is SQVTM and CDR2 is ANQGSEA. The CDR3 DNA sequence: TGCAGCGTGCATTCTAGCGGGAGGGCTTCAGATACGCAGTATTTT. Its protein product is CSVHSSGRASDTQYF.

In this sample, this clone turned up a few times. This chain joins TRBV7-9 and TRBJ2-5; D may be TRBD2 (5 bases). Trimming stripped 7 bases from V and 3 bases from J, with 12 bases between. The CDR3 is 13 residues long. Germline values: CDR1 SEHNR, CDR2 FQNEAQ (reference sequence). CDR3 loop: CASIHRGEETQYF. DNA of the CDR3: TGTGCCAGCATCCATCGGGGAGAAGAGACCCAGTACTTC.

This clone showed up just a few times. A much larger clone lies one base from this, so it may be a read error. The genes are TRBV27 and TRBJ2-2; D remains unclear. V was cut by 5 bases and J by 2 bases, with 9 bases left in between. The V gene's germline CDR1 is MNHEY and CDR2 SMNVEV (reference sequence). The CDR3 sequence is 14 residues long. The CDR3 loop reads CASSSPFNTGELFF. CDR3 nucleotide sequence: TGTGCCAGCAGTAGCCCTTTTAACACCGGGGAGCTGTTTTTT.

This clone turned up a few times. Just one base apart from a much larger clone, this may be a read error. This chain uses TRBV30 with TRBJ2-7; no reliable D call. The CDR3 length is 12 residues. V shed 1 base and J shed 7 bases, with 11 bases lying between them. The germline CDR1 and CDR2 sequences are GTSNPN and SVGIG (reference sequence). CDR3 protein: CAWSAPVGEQYF. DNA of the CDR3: TGTGCCTGGAGTGCTCCGGTAGGTGAGCAGTACTTC.

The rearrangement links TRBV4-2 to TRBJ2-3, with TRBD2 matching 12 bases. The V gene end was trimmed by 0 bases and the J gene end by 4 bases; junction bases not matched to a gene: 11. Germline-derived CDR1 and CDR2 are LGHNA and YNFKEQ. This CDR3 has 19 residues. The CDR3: CASSQDLMRTSGIADTQYF. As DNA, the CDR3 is TGTGCCAGCAGCCAAGATCTCATGAGGACTAGCGGGATTGCAGATACGCAGTATTTT.

CDR3 amino acids: CASSLAGGGSSYEQYF. The DNA of the CDR3 is TGCGCCAGCAGCTTGGCCGGCGGAGGGAGCTCCTACGAGCAGTACTTC. The chain has TRBV5-1 and TRBJ2-7, with D possibly matching TRBD2 (6 bases). The germline CDR1 and CDR2 sequences are SGHRS and YFSETQ. The CDR3 runs to 16 residues. V lost 0 bases to trimming and J lost 0 bases, with 13 bases between them.

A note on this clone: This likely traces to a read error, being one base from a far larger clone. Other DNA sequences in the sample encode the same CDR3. In DNA, the CDR3 is TGTGCCTGGAGTGAGATGACTCACTATGGCTACACATTC. This translates into CAWSEMTHYGYTF. V usage is TRBV30 and J usage is TRBJ1-2; no clear D. The CDR3 is made up of 13 amino acids. Germline V CDR1 and CDR2: GTSNPN, SVGIG (reference sequence). Combining the CDR3 with reference TRBV30 and TRBJ1-2 gives the whole variable domain SQTIHQWPATLVQPVGSPLSLECTVEGTSNPNLYWYRQAAGRGLQLLFYSVGIGQISSEVPQNLSASRPQDRQFILSSKKLLLSDSGFYLCAWSEMTHYGYTFGSGTRLTVV.

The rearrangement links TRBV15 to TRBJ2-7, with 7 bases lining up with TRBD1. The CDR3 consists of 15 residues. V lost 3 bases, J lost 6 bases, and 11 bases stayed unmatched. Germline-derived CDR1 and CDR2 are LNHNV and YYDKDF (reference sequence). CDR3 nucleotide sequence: TGTGCCACCAGCAGGGATCGTCAGGGGGTGAGCGAGCAGTACTTC. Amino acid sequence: CATSRDRQGVSEQYF.